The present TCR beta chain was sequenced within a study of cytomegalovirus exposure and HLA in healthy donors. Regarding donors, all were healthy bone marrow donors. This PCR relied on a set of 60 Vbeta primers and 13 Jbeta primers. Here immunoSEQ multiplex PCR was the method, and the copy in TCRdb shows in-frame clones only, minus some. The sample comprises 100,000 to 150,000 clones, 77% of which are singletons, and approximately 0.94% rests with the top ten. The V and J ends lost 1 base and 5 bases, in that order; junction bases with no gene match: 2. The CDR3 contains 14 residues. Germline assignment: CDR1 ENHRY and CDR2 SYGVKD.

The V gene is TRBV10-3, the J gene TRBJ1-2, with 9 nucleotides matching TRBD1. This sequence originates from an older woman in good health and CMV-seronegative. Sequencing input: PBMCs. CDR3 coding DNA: TGTGCCATCAGTGAGTGGACAGGGGAATATGGCTACACCTTC. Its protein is CAISEWTGEYGYTF.